The source of this T cell receptor beta chain is a study of regulatory T cells in long-lasting Graves disease. Overall study results and limits: Gene preferences differed: TRBV28, TRBJ1-2, TRBJ2-5 in persistent cases.

Germline V gene lookup returns CDR1 MNHEY and CDR2 SMNVEV (reference sequence). The CDR3 length is 15 residues. Trimming pared 2 bases from V and 7 bases from J, leaving 12 bases between. As for this clonotype: The target antigen is unknown.

Libraries of TCR beta came from iRepertoire HTBI primers plus Arm-PCR of CDR3 regions. MiXCR, applied by TCRdb to the multiplex PCR reads, yields one record per CDR3 protein. The data contain 350,000 to 500,000 distinct CDR3 sequences, roughly 15% of them singletons. The time point was: newly diagnosed GD, antithyroid drugs for less than 3 months. Extracted PBMC RNA gave rise to the TCR library. Separately, the same data were catalogued under a study of T cells in Graves' hyperthyroidism and ophthalmopathy. That paper adds: Blood samples included most of the expanded thyroid clonotypes exceeding 0.001.

The chain has TRBV27 and TRBJ1-6; a possible D gene is TRBD1 (5 bases). This receptor was identified in a woman in her 30s with Graves disease. The material was peripheral blood mononuclear cells (PBMCs), obtained at new diagnosis, from a patient treated with antithyroid drugs. This CDR3 is CASSLAGGRNSPLHF. The CDR3, as DNA: TGTGCCAGCAGTTTAGCCGGGGGTCGGAATTCACCCCTCCACTTT.